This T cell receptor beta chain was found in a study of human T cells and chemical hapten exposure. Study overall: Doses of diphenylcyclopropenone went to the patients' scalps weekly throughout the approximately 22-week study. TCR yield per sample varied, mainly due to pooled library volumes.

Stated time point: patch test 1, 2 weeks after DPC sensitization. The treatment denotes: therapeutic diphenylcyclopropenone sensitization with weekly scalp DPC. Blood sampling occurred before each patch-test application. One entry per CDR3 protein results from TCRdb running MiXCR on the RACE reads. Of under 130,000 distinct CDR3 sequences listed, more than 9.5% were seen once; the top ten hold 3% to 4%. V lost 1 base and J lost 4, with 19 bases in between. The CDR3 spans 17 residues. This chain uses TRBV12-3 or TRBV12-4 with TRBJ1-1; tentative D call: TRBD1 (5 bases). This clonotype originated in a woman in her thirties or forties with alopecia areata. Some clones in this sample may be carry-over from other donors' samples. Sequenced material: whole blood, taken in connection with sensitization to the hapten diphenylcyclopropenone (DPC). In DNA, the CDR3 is TGTGCCAGCAGTTTAGGGGAGGGGATGACGGCCGGCACTGAAGCTTTCTTT. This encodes CASSLGEGMTAGTEAFF.